A single T cell receptor beta chain is shown here with its context. CDR1 and CDR2 from the germline V gene are DFQATT and SNEGSKA (reference sequence). With V trimmed by 6 bases and J by 5 bases, 13 bases remained unmatched. The CDR3 covers 15 residues. The sample comes from a study of blood T cells in healthy people across ages. Using a J-beta primer mix together with a sample-barcoded 5' primer, a second PCR was run for 7 to 11 cycles. TCRdb fed the 5' RACE reads into MiXCR, producing one record per CDR3 protein. The repertoire consists of a few hundred thousand distinct CDR3 sequences, with roughly half occurring once and the leading ten covering under 65%.

The sequence was obtained from a man aged 55 to 70 in good health. This chain joins TRBV20-1 and TRBJ2-1; 7 bases match TRBD2. Sequences were obtained from blood. This CDR3 reads CSARYIAGRNNEQFF. In DNA, the CDR3 is TGCAGTGCGAGATACATCGCCGGGAGGAACAATGAGCAGTTCTTC.